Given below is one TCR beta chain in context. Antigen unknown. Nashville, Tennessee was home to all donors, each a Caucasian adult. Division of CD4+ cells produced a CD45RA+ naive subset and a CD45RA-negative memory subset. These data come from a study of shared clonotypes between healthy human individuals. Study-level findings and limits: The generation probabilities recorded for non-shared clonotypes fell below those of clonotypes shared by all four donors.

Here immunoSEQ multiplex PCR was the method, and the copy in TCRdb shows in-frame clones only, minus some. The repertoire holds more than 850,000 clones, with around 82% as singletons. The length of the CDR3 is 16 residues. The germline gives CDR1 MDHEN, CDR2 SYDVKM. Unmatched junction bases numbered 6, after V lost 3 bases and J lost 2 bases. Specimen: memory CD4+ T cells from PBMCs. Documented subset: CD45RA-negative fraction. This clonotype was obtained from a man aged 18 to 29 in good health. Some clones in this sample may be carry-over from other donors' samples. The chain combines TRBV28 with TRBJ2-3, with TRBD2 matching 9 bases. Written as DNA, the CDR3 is TGTGCCAGCAGTTTGGGGGCTAGCGGGATCACAGATACGCAGTATTTT. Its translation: CASSLGASGITDTQYF.